The next 31 T cell receptor beta chains were all read from a single sample in a study of T cell responses to AZD1222 COVID-19 vaccine. Clones were sequenced by immunoSEQ multiplex PCR, and TCRdb holds only the in-frame ones, with some missing. This table has roughly 180,000 clones, 90% to 95% appearing once. This sample comprised peripheral blood, obtained 28 days after the second AZD1222 dose. The receptors were gathered from an adult who received the AZD1222 COVID-19 vaccine.

In its sample, this clone was seen a few times. CDR3 nucleotides: TGTGCCAGTAGTAAATCGCTTAAATCGACAGCCTGGTGGGACACTGAAGCTTTCTTT. Its protein is CASSKSLKSTAWWDTEAFF. V usage is TRBV19 and J usage is TRBJ1-1; D perhaps matches TRBD1 (5 bases). CDR1 is LNHDA and CDR2 is SQIVND in the germline V gene (reference sequence). V dropped 4 bases and J dropped 3 bases, with 27 bases sitting between them. The CDR3 totals 19 residues.

The V gene is TRBV4-2, the J gene TRBJ2-5; 9 nucleotides match TRBD2. Trimming at V came to 0 bases and at J to 1 base, leaving 3 bases not matched to a gene. The CDR3 length is 16 residues. Germline CDR1 LGHNA, CDR2 YNFKEQ. The CDR3 loop reads CASSQDRRGGQETQYF. Here the CDR3 DNA reads TGTGCCAGCAGCCAAGATAGGCGGGGGGGCCAAGAGACCCAGTACTTC.

The chain joins TRBV5-1 to TRBJ2-5, with D unresolved. CDR1 is SGHRS, CDR2 YFSETQ, per germline. V lost 0 bases to trimming and J lost 5 bases, with 8 bases between them. This CDR3 has 13 amino acids. The CDR3 loop is CASSLAGSETQYF. The CDR3 DNA is TGCGCCAGCAGCTTGGCCGGTAGTGAGACCCAGTACTTC. The whole variable domain, remainder taken from reference TRBV5-1 and TRBJ2-5, is KAGVTQTPRYLIKTRGQQVTLSCSPISGHRSVSWYQQTPGQGLQFLFEYFSETQRNKGNFPGRFSGRQFSNSRSEMNVSTLELGDSALYLCASSLAGSETQYFGPGTRLLVL.

The chain's CDR3 is CSVLELADSYEQYF. The CDR3 DNA is TGCAGCGTCCTGGAGCTAGCGGACTCCTACGAGCAGTACTTC. The chain couples TRBV29-1 to TRBJ2-7; TRBD2 matches 7 bases. CDR1 and CDR2 from the germline V gene are SQVTM and ANQGSEA. The J segment lost 0 bases and the V segment lost 6 bases, leaving 8 bases of the junction unmatched. The CDR3 totals 14 residues.

This clone has a handful of counts. A read error may produce the germline difference seen at one junction end. This chain connects TRBV23-1 to TRBJ1-4, with 7 nucleotides matching TRBD1. TRBV23-1 is identified as an open reading frame with a role that is uncertain. The CDR3 has 10 amino acids. The CDR3 DNA follows: TGCGCCAGACCATACGGACAGGAAACCTTT. Protein: CARPYGQETF.

This chain uses TRBV3-1 (or the pseudogene TRBV3-2) with TRBJ2-5; no definite D call. The germline gives CDR1 LGHDT, CDR2 YNNKEL (reference sequence). This CDR3 has 11 residues. The V gene lost 1 base and the J gene lost 12 bases, with 9 bases spanning the gap. CDR3 residues: CASSQATGEYF. CDR3 DNA: TGTGCCAGCAGCCAAGCGACTGGGGAGTACTTC.

This chain joins TRBV5-1 and TRBJ1-6; D gene unclear. The length of the CDR3 is 14 residues. The ends were cut back, 0 bases at V and 7 bases at J, with 8 bases in the middle. In germline, CDR1 is SGHRS, CDR2 YFSETQ. CDR3 sequence reads: CASSLATENSPLHF. CDR3 sequence (DNA): TGCGCCAGCAGCTTGGCGACGGAAAATTCACCCCTCCACTTT.

The CDR3 loop is CASSSRAVGEQFF. The CDR3 DNA reads TGCGCCAGCAGCTCGCGGGCAGTGGGTGAGCAGTTCTTC. The rearrangement joins TRBV5-1 to TRBJ2-1; tentative D call: TRBD2 (5 bases). The CDR3 has 13 residues. The V gene's germline CDR1 is SGHRS and CDR2 YFSETQ. The V and J ends lost 3 bases and 9 bases respectively, with 13 bases between them.

The sample holds one count of this clone. The V gene is TRBV30, the J gene TRBJ2-5; TRBD1 aligns across 7 bases. V lost 6 bases, J lost 5 bases, and 6 bases stayed unmatched. The CDR3 is 12 amino acids. Looked up from germline, CDR1 is GTSNPN and CDR2 is SVGIG (reference sequence). CDR3 bases: TGTGCCTGTTTAGGGGGCAAGGAGACCCAGTACTTC. This encodes CACLGGKETQYF.

Only one count was recorded for this clone. Since no conserved phenylalanine or tryptophan closes the CDR3, a read error is the likely cause. J is TRBJ1-6 and V is TRBV6-5; D is uncertain. This CDR3 contains 13 residues. CDR1 MNHEY and CDR2 SVGAGI come from the germline V gene. V lost 4 bases to trimming and J lost 8 bases, with 9 bases between them. The CDR3 DNA sequence: TGTGCCAGCAGTTCAGAGATCTATTCACCCCTCCACTCT. Amino acid sequence: CASSSEIYSPLHS.

V usage is TRBV19 and J usage is TRBJ2-1, with TRBD2 matching over 9 bases. J gave up 2 bases and V 4 bases, and 9 bases lay outside the gene matches. The CDR3 runs to 17 residues. The germline gives CDR1 LNHDA, CDR2 SQIVND (reference sequence). The CDR3 spells CASSRTLAGDAYNEQFF. The CDR3 DNA follows: TGTGCCAGTAGTAGGACGTTAGCGGGAGACGCCTACAATGAGCAGTTCTTC. Based on the CDR3 plus reference TRBV19 and TRBJ2-1, the full variable domain is DGGITQSPKYLFRKEGQNVTLSCEQNLNHDAMYWYRQDPGQGLRLIYYSQIVNDFQKGDIAEGYSVSREKKESFPLTVTSAQKNPTAFYLCASSRTLAGDAYNEQFFGPGTRLTVL.

The chain joins TRBV7-9 to TRBJ1-4, with unresolved D. Trimming took off 5 bases at V and 8 bases at J, with 12 bases between the two ends. This CDR3 has 13 residues. In germline, CDR1 is SEHNR, CDR2 FQNEAQ (reference sequence). The CDR3: CASSHQNGEKLFF. CDR3 coding DNA: TGTGCCAGCAGCCACCAAAATGGGGAAAAACTGTTTTTT.

The chain is built from TRBV18 and TRBJ2-5; the match to TRBD1 covers 10 bases. Germline CDR1 is KGHSH and CDR2 is LQKENI. After removal of 6 bases from V and 2 bases from J, the junction contained 6 bases not matched to a gene. This CDR3 is built from 15 residues. This CDR3 reads CASSSGTGAQETQYF. The CDR3 region has the DNA TGTGCCAGCTCCTCCGGGACAGGGGCTCAAGAGACCCAGTACTTC.

V and J are TRBV21-1 and TRBJ1-2. TRBV21-1 is designated a pseudogene. This CDR3 has 14 residues. The DNA for the CDR3 is TGTGCCACGAGGGGGGGAAAAACTAACTATGGCTACACCTTC. Amino acid sequence: CATRGGKTNYGYTF.

V gene TRBV19 combines with J gene TRBJ1-3; D is unresolved. Germline lookup yields CDR1 LNHDA and CDR2 SQIVND (reference sequence). The CDR3 length is 14 residues. Trimming removed 4 bases at V and 4 bases at J, with 11 bases between. DNA of the CDR3: TGTGCCAGTAGTACGGAGTTAGCAGGAAACACCATATATTTT. Protein product: CASSTELAGNTIYF.

This chain links TRBV5-4 with TRBJ2-5; TRBD2 matches at 9 bases. J lost 5 bases, V lost 0 bases, and 5 bases had no gene match. The CDR3 contains 15 residues. Germline V lookup: CDR1 SGHNT, CDR2 YYREEE (reference sequence). This CDR3 is CASSLVRGGLETQYF. For the CDR3, the DNA is TGTGCCAGCAGCTTGGTGCGGGGGGGCTTGGAGACCCAGTACTTC.

The rearrangement links TRBV10-3 to TRBJ1-5; D might be TRBD1 (6 bases). The V end lost 4 bases, the J end lost 0 bases, and 10 bases lay between the germline ends. Germline CDR1 reads ENHRY; CDR2 reads SYGVKD. The CDR3 spans 15 residues. CDR3 protein: CAISATGNSNQPQHF. The DNA of the CDR3 is TGTGCCATCAGTGCGACAGGCAATAGCAATCAGCCCCAGCATTTT.

The rearrangement links TRBV27 to TRBJ2-3; D is unresolved. From germline, CDR1 is MNHEY and CDR2 SMNVEV (reference sequence). Trimming removed 3 bases from V and 0 bases from J, with 7 bases in between. The length of the CDR3 is 14 residues. Written as DNA, the CDR3 is TGTGCCAGCAGTTTCGGCATAAGCACAGATACGCAGTATTTT. This codes for CASSFGISTDTQYF.

V gene TRBV4-2 combines with J gene TRBJ1-6, with TRBD1 matching over 8 bases. CDR1 and CDR2 from the germline V gene are LGHNA and YNFKEQ. V gave up 4 bases and J gave up 12 bases; unmatched junction bases: 11. This CDR3 spans 15 amino acids. The CDR3 region is CASSPDYLTGEPLHF. The CDR3 DNA is TGTGCCAGCAGCCCCGATTATTTGACAGGGGAACCCCTCCACTTT.

This chain joins TRBV5-5 and TRBJ1-2; D perhaps matches TRBD1 (5 bases). Trimming took off 1 base at V and 5 bases at J, with 15 bases between the two ends. There are 15 residues in the CDR3. Germline lookup yields CDR1 SGHKS and CDR2 YYEKEE (reference sequence). The CDR3 DNA reads as TGTGCCAGCAGCTTGATCATTTCAGGGAGATATGGCTACACCTTC. Amino acid sequence: CASSLIISGRYGYTF.

CDR3 bases: TGTGCCAGCTCGGACGGGGGGCATTTGCCCCAGCATTTT. It translates to CASSDGGHLPQHF. The chain recombines TRBV7-8 with TRBJ1-5; possibly TRBD1 for D (6 bases). The CDR3 is made up of 13 amino acids. Looked up from germline, CDR1 is SGHVS and CDR2 is FQNEAQ. With 8 bases removed from V and 9 bases from J, the gap between germline ends came to 17 bases.

This sequence joins TRBV7-2 and TRBJ1-1; D is perhaps TRBD1 (6 bases). CDR1 is SGHTA and CDR2 is FQGNSA in the germline V gene. Deletions cut 3 bases from V and 4 bases from J, with 9 bases between. This CDR3 contains 13 residues. CDR3: CASSLGTSTEAFF. The CDR3 nucleotides are TGTGCCAGCAGCTTGGGGACATCCACTGAAGCTTTCTTT.

This rearrangement joins TRBV30 to TRBJ2-2; D is possibly TRBD2 (6 bases). V lost 4 bases and J 4 bases, leaving 22 bases between the germline ends. Germline values: CDR1 GTSNPN, CDR2 SVGIG (reference sequence). The CDR3 runs to 17 residues. The CDR3 DNA reads TGTGCCTGGACTTCCGGGGGACGTCGAAGGACCACCGGGGAGCTGTTTTTT. It encodes CAWTSGGRRRTTGELFF.

J is TRBJ2-3 and V is TRBV7-3; D unclear. CDR1 and CDR2 (germline): SGHTA, FQGTGA. V was cut by 0 bases and J by 6 bases, with 4 bases left in between. This CDR3 region has 12 residues. CDR3 sequence reads: CASSLTGDTQYF. The CDR3 nucleotides are TGTGCCAGCAGCTTAACTGGGGATACGCAGTATTTT.

This clone was seen just once. J is TRBJ2-1 and V is TRBV5-5; D remains ambiguous. The germline gives CDR1 SGHKS, CDR2 YYEKEE (reference sequence). V lost 0 bases, J lost 9 bases, and 10 bases lay in between. The CDR3 runs 13 residues. The CDR3 DNA reads TGTGCCAGCAGCTTGGCGGTACGCGGTGAGCAGTTCTTC. It encodes CASSLAVRGEQFF.

There are a few counts of this clone. Other DNA sequences in the sample encode the same CDR3. V and J are TRBV5-4 and TRBJ1-1; D gene uncertain. From germline, CDR1 is SGHNT and CDR2 YYREEE (reference sequence). The V end was cut by 2 bases, the J end by 1 base, with 6 bases between. The length of the CDR3 is 13 residues. The DNA for the CDR3 is TGTGCCAGCAGCTTCCGACAGAACACTGAAGCTTTCTTT. It is translated as CASSFRQNTEAFF.

The chain carries TRBV13 and TRBJ2-7; tentative D call: TRBD2 (6 bases). The V and J ends lost 0 bases and 4 bases respectively, with 16 bases between them. The germline V gene encodes CDR1 PRHDT and CDR2 FYEKMQ (reference sequence). The CDR3 runs 16 residues. CDR3 region: CASSLGRAGTTYEQYF. The CDR3 DNA reads as TGTGCCAGCAGCTTAGGCCGGGCGGGAACCACGTACGAGCAGTACTTC.

The chain joins TRBV2 to TRBJ1-4, with 10 bases that match TRBD1. This CDR3 contains 14 residues. Germline assignment: CDR1 SNHLY and CDR2 FYNNEI. The trim removed 6 bases at V and 4 bases at J, leaving 2 bases unmatched. Written as DNA, the CDR3 is TGTGCCAGCAGCCGGGACAGGGGTAATGAAAAACTGTTTTTT. Translated, it gives CASSRDRGNEKLFF.

In its sample, this clone was seen a few times. The V call is TRBV7-8, the J call TRBJ1-4, with D unresolved. There are 13 residues in the CDR3. Trimming pared 0 bases from V and 10 bases from J, leaving 9 bases between. CDR1 is SGHVS and CDR2 is FQNEAQ in the germline V gene. The chain's CDR3 is CASSLALTRKLFF. The CDR3 DNA follows: TGTGCCAGCAGCTTAGCGCTCACGCGAAAACTGTTTTTT.

This clone was observed a single time. The J gene is TRBJ1-5, the V gene TRBV7-9; TRBD1 aligns across 7 bases. The germline CDR1 and CDR2 sequences are SEHNR and FQNEAQ (reference sequence). The CDR3 covers 13 residues. The ends lost 5 bases at V and 6 bases at J; junction bases unmatched: 4. CDR3 residues: CASSRQGGQPQHF. Written as DNA, the CDR3 is TGTGCCAGCAGCCGACAGGGAGGTCAGCCCCAGCATTTT.

The rearrangement joins TRBV7-6 to TRBJ2-3, with D tentatively TRBD2 (6 bases). This CDR3 region has 16 residues. Germline loops: CDR1 SGHVS, CDR2 FNYEAQ. V was clipped by 5 bases and J by 2 bases, with 17 bases between them. CDR3 region: CASSLSGGVTTDTQYF. CDR3 sequence (DNA): TGTGCCAGCAGCCTCTCCGGAGGGGTAACCACAGATACGCAGTATTTT.